The 3 T cell receptor beta chains below all came from one sample that was sequenced in a study of blood T cell repertoires in COVID-19 (dated by TCRdb to the early 2020s). Libraries were prepared through the immunoSEQ multiplex PCR assay. TCRdb retrieved this table from immuneACCESS and kept in-frame rearrangements only. Not all clones are present; in checked studies, unresolved V genes account for under half, and no reason is known for the remainder. A total of roughly 280,000 clones appear in this sample, roughly 91% of them only once. Approximately 1.8% of the sample is taken by the ten largest. Input material: PBMCs or T cells enriched from blood (not recorded which). The origin of the receptors is a woman between 55 and 75 years old who had recovered from COVID-19.

This clone has just a few counts. The J gene is TRBJ2-1, the V gene TRBV7-9, with D unclear. V shed 4 bases and J shed 10 bases, with 11 bases lying between them. Germline-derived CDR1 and CDR2 are SEHNR and FQNEAQ (reference sequence). The CDR3 covers 12 residues. The CDR3: CASSSTFNEQFF. CDR3 nucleotides: TGTGCCAGCAGCTCCACTTTCAACGAGCAGTTCTTC.

The chain links TRBV7-3 to TRBJ1-2; D may be TRBD1 (6 bases). Per germline, CDR1 SGHTA and CDR2 FQGTGA. The length of the CDR3 is 17 residues. Trimming removed 5 bases at V and 7 bases at J, with 26 bases between. The CDR3 DNA reads TGTGCCAGCAGCCCGTCGGATATAACAGGGATAGTCGGTGGCTACACCTTC. Its translation: CASSPSDITGIVGGYTF.

V usage is TRBV27 and J usage is TRBJ2-7; tentative D call: TRBD1 (6 bases). The CDR3 is 14 amino acids. The V gene lost 2 bases and the J gene lost 3 bases, with 11 bases spanning the gap. Per the germline V gene, CDR1 is MNHEY and CDR2 is SMNVEV (reference sequence). The CDR3 sequence: CASSLRGISYEQYF. In DNA form, the CDR3 reads TGTGCCAGCAGTTTAAGGGGGATCAGCTACGAGCAGTACTTC.